The next 21 T cell receptor beta chains were all read from a single sample in a study of identical twins. Via MiXCR, TCRdb re-called the 5' RACE reads, giving one row per CDR3 protein. This table holds 200,000 to 250,000 distinct CDR3 sequences, around an eighth found once. Sequencing was done on a sample of memory (CD45RO+) T cells sorted from blood. The receptors here all came from a woman between 18 and 29 years old in good health.

The table lists this clonotype with many counts. The chain is built from TRBV5-1 and TRBJ1-2; 8 bases line up with TRBD1. The CDR3 is 15 amino acids. The ends lost 4 bases at V and 3 bases at J; junction bases unmatched: 8. Per germline, CDR1 SGHRS and CDR2 YFSETQ. CDR3 loop: CASSDQGANYYGYTF. The CDR3 nucleotides read TGCGCCAGCAGCGATCAGGGGGCTAATTACTATGGCTACACCTTC.

This clonotype was picked up a small number of times. The genes are TRBV7-9 and TRBJ1-2; no clear D. V was shortened by 7 bases and J by 4 bases, with 16 bases between the two germline ends. The V gene's germline CDR1 is SEHNR and CDR2 FQNEAQ (reference sequence). The CDR3 is 14 amino acids. The CDR3 is CASTQLDVVYGYTF. CDR3 coding DNA: TGTGCCAGCACCCAACTCGACGTAGTCTATGGCTACACCTTC.

Many counts were recorded for this clonotype. This rearrangement joins TRBV14 to TRBJ1-5; D is unresolved. V was trimmed by 0 bases and J by 9 bases, leaving 9 bases between them. Germline CDR1 SGHDN, CDR2 FVKESK. The CDR3 contains 13 residues. CDR3 in DNA: TGTGCCAGCAGCCAAGATCGGGGTCGGCCCCAGCATTTT. It encodes CASSQDRGRPQHF.

This clonotype was detected ten times or more. The chain recombines TRBV11-2 with TRBJ2-2, with D unresolved. Trimming took 7 bases from V and 9 from J, leaving 21 bases between them. Germline V gene lookup returns CDR1 SGHAT and CDR2 FQNNGV. The CDR3 runs to 15 residues. The CDR3 DNA is TGTGCCAGCACCACCCTAGGGCGCAAGCGCCGGGAGCTGTTTTTT. It specifies CASTTLGRKRRELFF.

The CDR3 here is CASSERIAGGSTDTQYF. DNA for the CDR3: TGTGCCAGCAGTGAAAGGATAGCGGGGGGAAGCACAGATACGCAGTATTTT. The chain joins TRBV6-1 to TRBJ2-3; 10 bases line up with TRBD2. Per germline, CDR1 MNHNS and CDR2 SASEGT. This CDR3 region has 17 residues. The junction had 5 bases not matched to a gene; V was cut back by 2 bases and J by 0 bases.

This chain connects TRBV7-3 to TRBJ2-7; a possible D gene is TRBD2 (5 bases). Germline lookup yields CDR1 SGHTA and CDR2 FQGTGA. The CDR3 spans 13 residues. Trimming shortened V by 2 bases and J by 4 bases, and 9 bases separated the two germline ends. In DNA form, the CDR3 reads TGTGCCAGCAGCTTATACGGGGATTACGAGCAGTACTTC. Translating it yields CASSLYGDYEQYF.

This clonotype was detected only a few times. The chain carries TRBV6-1 and TRBJ2-1; D possibly uses TRBD1 or TRBD2 (6 bases each). The CDR3 consists of 13 residues. The V and J ends lost 7 bases and 15 bases respectively, with 22 bases between them. Germline CDR1 and CDR2: MNHNS and SASEGT. The CDR3, as DNA: TGTGCCAGCACCTCCCCGGGGGCAGGGGCGGTGTTCTTC. Translated, it gives CASTSPGAGAVFF.

This clonotype came up a few times. The chain is built from TRBV10-2 and TRBJ2-7; D gene uncertain. The CDR3 consists of 11 residues. Germline V gene lookup returns CDR1 WSHSY and CDR2 SAAADI. V lost 7 bases and J 4 bases, leaving 8 bases between the germline ends. DNA of the CDR3: TGCGCCAGCACTGGGGAATACGAGCAGTACTTC. This encodes CASTGEYEQYF.

The chain carries TRBV5-5 and TRBJ2-1, with a tentative D call TRBD1 (6 bases). The germline V gene has CDR1 SGHKS and CDR2 YYEKEE (reference sequence). V shed 4 bases and J shed 5 bases, with 13 bases lying between them. The CDR3 covers 14 residues. The CDR3 region has the DNA TGTGCCAGCAGCCTCACAGGGTATAACAATGAGCAGTTCTTC. Residues: CASSLTGYNNEQFF.

This clonotype was observed a handful of times. V is TRBV7-2 and J is TRBJ2-3; either TRBD1 or TRBD2 may fit D (6 bases each). CDR1 and CDR2 from the germline V gene are SGHTA and FQGNSA. The V and J ends lost 1 base and 4 bases respectively, with 9 bases between them. The CDR3 loop spans 14 amino acids. The CDR3 here is CASSLVGGPDTQYF. The CDR3 DNA follows: TGTGCCAGCAGCTTAGTGGGGGGCCCAGATACGCAGTATTTT.

The chain employs TRBV19 and TRBJ2-1, with D possibly matching TRBD2 (5 bases). The germline gives CDR1 LNHDA, CDR2 SQIVND (reference sequence). The CDR3 runs 14 residues. Trimming removed 9 bases from V and 0 bases from J, with 12 bases in between. This chain's CDR3 is CASGLLSSYNEQFF. The CDR3 nucleotides are TGTGCCAGCGGACTCCTTAGCTCCTACAATGAGCAGTTCTTC.

The rearrangement links TRBV2 to TRBJ2-5; TRBD2 aligns across 11 bases. This CDR3 has 15 amino acids. Per germline, CDR1 SNHLY and CDR2 FYNNEI. V shed 6 bases, J shed 0 bases, and the junction held 3 bases outside the gene matches. CDR3 nucleotides: TGTGCCAGCAGCCTAGCGGGGGGAAACCAAGAGACCCAGTACTTC. It translates to CASSLAGGNQETQYF.

The genes are TRBV29-1 and TRBJ2-2; perhaps TRBD1 as D (6 bases). The CDR3 consists of 13 residues. V was cut by 6 bases and J by 6 bases, with 14 bases left in between. Germline V lookup: CDR1 SQVTM, CDR2 ANQGSEA. CDR3 sequence (DNA): TGCAGCGTGCGGACAGTCGGGGCCGGGGAGCTGTTTTTT. This codes for CSVRTVGAGELFF.

This chain connects TRBV7-2 to TRBJ2-3; D call uncertain. Germline CDR1 and CDR2: SGHTA and FQGNSA. The V end lost 5 bases, the J end lost 8 bases, and 17 bases lay between the germline ends. This CDR3 is 14 amino acids long. The CDR3 protein is CASSRPEPGITQYF. CDR3 in DNA: TGTGCCAGCAGCCGTCCGGAGCCCGGCATTACGCAGTATTTT.

The DNA of the CDR3 is TGCAGTGCCATTTCGGGCCTCAATCAGCCCCAGCATTTT. Protein product: CSAISGLNQPQHF. The chain employs TRBV20-1 and TRBJ1-5, with no clear D. The CDR3 extends over 13 amino acids. Germline CDR1 and CDR2: DFQATT and SNEGSKA (reference sequence). The V end was cut by 6 bases, the J end by 3 bases, with 12 bases between.

In this sample, this clonotype turned up a few times. The genes are TRBV5-1 and TRBJ1-1; weak D call: TRBD1 (6 bases). Germline V gives CDR1 SGHRS, CDR2 YFSETQ. The CDR3 runs to 15 residues. Trimming took off 3 bases at V and 1 base at J, with 13 bases between the two ends. The CDR3 is CASSSQGTQNTEAFF. In nucleotides, the CDR3 is TGCGCCAGCAGCTCCCAAGGGACACAGAACACTGAAGCTTTCTTT.

This clonotype was seen at least ten times. The gene calls are TRBV7-2 and TRBJ2-7; D not resolved. Deletions cut 1 base from V and 7 bases from J, with 5 bases between. In germline, CDR1 is SGHTA, CDR2 FQGNSA. The CDR3 is 11 residues long. In nucleotides, the CDR3 is TGTGCCAGCAGCTTAGAGGTAGAGCAGTACTTC. Its translation: CASSLEVEQYF.

This clonotype was counted between two and nine times. The CDR3 DNA sequence: TGTGCCAGCAGCCCCCCTTGGGACACTGAAGCTTTCTTT. It specifies CASSPPWDTEAFF. The chain is built from TRBV6-1 and TRBJ1-1; D gene uncertain. The CDR3 contains 13 residues. From germline, CDR1 is MNHNS and CDR2 SASEGT. Trimming removed 6 bases from V and 3 bases from J, with 11 bases in between.

The chain joins TRBV6-6 to TRBJ1-1, with unresolved D. The V gene's germline CDR1 is MNHNY and CDR2 SVGAGI (reference sequence). V was clipped by 5 bases and J by 5 bases, with 9 bases between them. The CDR3 extends over 12 amino acids. The CDR3 DNA is TGTGCCAGCAGTACCCTCCGGACTGAAGCTTTCTTT. Translated, it gives CASSTLRTEAFF.

The chain carries TRBV2 and TRBJ2-5; D is uncertain. This CDR3 spans 12 amino acids. The germline V gene encodes CDR1 SNHLY and CDR2 FYNNEI. Between the trimmed V and J ends, which lost 8 bases and 4 bases, there was a span of 11 bases. The CDR3 sequence is CASQLGTETQYF. The CDR3 nucleotides read TGTGCCAGCCAGCTAGGAACAGAGACCCAGTACTTC. The full variable domain, its missing parts supplied by reference TRBV2 and TRBJ2-5, is EPEVTQTPSHQVTQMGQEVILRCVPISNHLYFYWYRQILGQKVEFLVSFYNNEISEKSEIFDDQFSVERPDGSNFTLKIRSTKLEDSAMYFCASQLGTETQYFGPGTRLLVL.

This clonotype was detected a few times. The chain couples TRBV5-1 to TRBJ1-6; D perhaps matches TRBD1 (5 bases). Germline lookup yields CDR1 SGHRS and CDR2 YFSETQ. The length of the CDR3 is 15 residues. V shed 3 bases and J shed 7 bases, with 14 bases lying between them. The CDR3 region is CASSSSGTVNSPLHF. In DNA form, the CDR3 reads TGCGCCAGCAGCTCCTCCGGGACGGTGAATTCACCCCTCCACTTT. Variable domain in full (rest from reference TRBV5-1 and TRBJ1-6): KAGVTQTPRYLIKTRGQQVTLSCSPISGHRSVSWYQQTPGQGLQFLFEYFSETQRNKGNFPGRFSGRQFSNSRSEMNVSTLELGDSALYLCASSSSGTVNSPLHFGNGTRLTVT.